The TCR beta chain under discussion was sequenced for a study of T cell responses to AZD1222 COVID-19 vaccine. Trimming pared 4 bases from V and 10 bases from J, leaving 13 bases between. The CDR3 runs to 11 residues. Germline V gene sequence: CDR1 SQVTM, CDR2 ANQGSEA. With regard to this clone: Its antigen is unknown.

This table comes from immunoSEQ multiplex PCR, and its TCRdb copy is limited to in-frame clones, with some not included. The sample carries approximately 96,000 clones, under 95% recorded once. The study's findings and limits: Only a handful of AZD1222 recipients tested seropositive at baseline. Variant regions that are unmutated are reportedly the target of nearly half of spike-specific TCRs. Spike-specific TCR breadth and depth rose after two AZD1222 doses.

This TCR was recovered from an adult who received the AZD1222 COVID-19 vaccine. This material consisted of peripheral blood, taken 28 days after the second AZD1222 dose. The chain employs TRBV29-1 and TRBJ1-1; TRBD1 might be the D (5 bases). CDR3 residues: CSVGDLDIAFF. For the CDR3, the DNA is TGCAGCGTTGGGGACTTGGATATAGCTTTCTTT.